This T cell receptor (beta chain) was found in a study of T cell repertoires in cytomegalovirus infection. Study-level background: Matching HLA type, along with CMV infection, was indicated by public TCR beta signatures. Study outcomes and limitations: Cumulative frequency of public TCR beta families picked out carriers of CMV plus the relevant HLA. HLA-C-restricted CMV clonotypes gave the most frequent clonotype in two of eight donors.

Each CDR3 protein is one row after TCRdb ran MiXCR on the reads. This table holds about 360,000 distinct CDR3 sequences, around a sixth found once. Germline CDR1 SGHVS, CDR2 FNYEAQ. CDR3 length: 15 residues. The V end was cut by 3 bases, the J end by 0 bases, with 9 bases between. This clonotype occurred many times. The antigen is not known. This receptor was obtained from a human donor in good health (CMV status not recorded). Some clones in this sample may be carry-over from other donors' samples. J is TRBJ2-1 and V is TRBV7-6; no reliable D call. The sample comprised PBMCs. In nucleotides, the CDR3 is TGTGCCAGCAGCTTGGACGCCAGCTCCTACAATGAGCAGTTCTTC. It specifies CASSLDASSYNEQFF. Full variable domain (remainder filled in from reference TRBV7-6 and TRBJ2-1): GAGVSQSPRYKVTKRGQDVALRCDPISGHVSLYWYRQALGQGPEFLTYFNYEAQQDKSGLPNDRFSAERPEGSISTLTIQRTEQRDSAMYRCASSLDASSYNEQFFGPGTRLTVL.